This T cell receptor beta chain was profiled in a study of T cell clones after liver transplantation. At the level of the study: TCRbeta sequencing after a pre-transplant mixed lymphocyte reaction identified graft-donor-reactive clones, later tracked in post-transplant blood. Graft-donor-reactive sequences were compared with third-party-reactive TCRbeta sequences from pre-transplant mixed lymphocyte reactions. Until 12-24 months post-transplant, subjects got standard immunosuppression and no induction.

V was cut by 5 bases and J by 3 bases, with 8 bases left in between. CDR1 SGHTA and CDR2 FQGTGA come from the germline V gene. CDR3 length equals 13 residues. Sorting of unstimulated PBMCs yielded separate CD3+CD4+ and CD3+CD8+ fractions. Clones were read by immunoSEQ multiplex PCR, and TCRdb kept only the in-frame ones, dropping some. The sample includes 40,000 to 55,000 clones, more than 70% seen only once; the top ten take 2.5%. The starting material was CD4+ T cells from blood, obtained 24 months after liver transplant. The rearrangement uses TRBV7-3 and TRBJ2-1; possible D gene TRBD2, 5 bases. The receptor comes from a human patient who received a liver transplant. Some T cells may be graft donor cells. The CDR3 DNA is TGTGCCAGCAGCCCCCGGGACTACAATGAGCAGTTCTTC. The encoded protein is CASSPRDYNEQFF.